This entry lists 32 T cell receptor beta chains sequenced from one sample in a study of response to subunit inactivated influenza vaccine. Using its own MiXCR run on the RT-PCR reads, TCRdb lists one record per CDR3 protein. The sample consists of hundreds of thousands of distinct CDR3 sequences, approximately 15% of them appearing once. This sample comprised CD4+ T cells sorted from PBMCs, obtained less than 30 months after vaccination. These TCRs come from a man in his fifties or sixties who received an inactivated influenza vaccine.

The CDR3: CASSPQLFVYQETQYF. The CDR3, as DNA: TGTGCCAGCAGCCCCCAGTTGTTTGTGTACCAAGAGACCCAGTACTTC. The chain links TRBV7-9 to TRBJ2-5; D is ambiguous. CDR1 is SEHNR and CDR2 is FQNEAQ in the germline V gene (reference sequence). The ends were cut back, 5 bases at V and 0 bases at J, with 16 bases in the middle. CDR3 length: 16 amino acids.

V usage is TRBV6-2 or TRBV6-3 and J usage is TRBJ1-2; TRBD1 aligns across 7 bases. V gave up 2 bases and J gave up 3 bases; unmatched junction bases: 6. The length of the CDR3 is 15 residues. Germline assignment: CDR1 MNHEY and CDR2 SVGEGT. CDR3 nucleotide sequence: TGTGCCAGCAGTTACCCTGAAGGGGGCTACTATGGCTACACCTTC. It codes for CASSYPEGGYYGYTF.

This clonotype was detected only a few times. The V call is TRBV20-1, the J call TRBJ2-5, with TRBD2 matching over 8 bases. V lost 4 bases to trimming and J lost 0 bases; unmatched junction nucleotides: 13. Per the germline V gene, CDR1 is DFQATT and CDR2 is SNEGSKA (reference sequence). This CDR3 region has 17 residues. CDR3 in DNA: TGCAGTGCTACCCCCCAGAGCGGGGGATCCCACCAAGAGACCCAGTACTTC. Its translation: CSATPQSGGSHQETQYF.

This chain links TRBV19 with TRBJ2-1; D uncertain. Germline CDR1 is LNHDA and CDR2 is SQIVND (reference sequence). The ends were cut back, 4 bases at V and 9 bases at J, with 10 bases in the middle. This CDR3 has 12 amino acids. The chain's CDR3 is CASSRAWGEQFF. The CDR3 bases are TGTGCCAGTAGTAGAGCCTGGGGTGAGCAGTTCTTC.

V gene TRBV20-1 combines with J gene TRBJ2-3; D unclear. From germline, CDR1 is DFQATT and CDR2 SNEGSKA (reference sequence). V was trimmed by 5 bases and J by 3 bases, leaving 15 bases between them. The CDR3 contains 14 residues. Here the CDR3 reads CSAYRSVRTDTQYF. The CDR3 nucleotides read TGCAGTGCTTACCGAAGTGTACGGACAGATACGCAGTATTTT.

This sequence joins TRBV13 and TRBJ2-2, with 9 bases that match TRBD1. Germline-derived CDR1 and CDR2 are PRHDT and FYEKMQ (reference sequence). Losses at the gene ends were 4 bases for V and 4 bases for J; bases not matched to a gene: 7. The CDR3 has 16 amino acids. This CDR3 reads CASSSWTGAGTGELFF. In DNA, the CDR3 is TGTGCCAGCAGCTCATGGACAGGGGCGGGCACCGGGGAGCTGTTTTTT.

The V gene is TRBV18, the J gene TRBJ2-7; D may be TRBD1 (6 bases). Germline V gene data show CDR1 as KGHSH and CDR2 as LQKENI. CDR3 length equals 13 residues. V dropped 3 bases and J dropped 9 bases, with 15 bases sitting between them. The CDR3 spells CASSPQGLGRQYF. In DNA, the CDR3 is TGTGCCAGCTCACCGCAGGGGCTAGGACGGCAGTACTTC.

The chain combines TRBV12-3 or TRBV12-4 with TRBJ1-5; D unclear. Trimming took off 3 bases at V and 5 bases at J, with 11 bases between the two ends. The CDR3 sequence is 14 residues long. CDR3 in DNA: TGTGCCAGCAGTTTCGCGGGTAGAGATCAGCCCCAGCATTTT. This translates into CASSFAGRDQPQHF.

The J gene is TRBJ2-7, the V gene TRBV27; 9 positions agree with TRBD1. CDR3 length: 14 amino acids. Germline lookup yields CDR1 MNHEY and CDR2 SMNVEV (reference sequence). Unmatched junction bases numbered 9, after V lost 7 bases and J lost 5 bases. As DNA, the CDR3 is TGTGCCAGCAAACCGGGACAGGGTCACCACGAGCAGTACTTC. It yields the protein CASKPGQGHHEQYF.

With respect to this clonotype: One end of the junction fails to match germline, which may point to a read error. This chain uses TRBV20-1 with TRBJ1-1; no clear D gene. The CDR3 is made up of 11 amino acids. CDR1 is DFQATT, CDR2 SNEGSKA, per germline (reference sequence). The CDR3 region has the DNA TGCAGTGCTAGAGATTCGGCTCCGGAACCCTTT. Translating gives CSARDSAPEPF.

This clonotype has more than one count but fewer than ten. The chain employs TRBV20-1 and TRBJ2-5; weak D call: TRBD2 (6 bases). The CDR3 has 13 amino acids. The germline CDR1 and CDR2 sequences are DFQATT and SNEGSKA (reference sequence). Trimming pared 2 bases from V and 4 bases from J, leaving 11 bases between. This chain's CDR3 is CSARQGLGETQYF. The CDR3 nucleotides read TGCAGTGCTAGACAGGGACTTGGAGAGACCCAGTACTTC.

In this sample, this clonotype turned up a few times. The rearrangement uses TRBV5-1 and TRBJ2-1, with D perhaps assigned TRBD1 or TRBD2 (5 bases each). CDR1 is SGHRS and CDR2 is YFSETQ in the germline V gene. The CDR3 runs to 15 residues. The germline V and J ends were trimmed by 3 bases and 3 bases, with 13 bases remaining between them. CDR3 amino acids: CASSSRGEFYNEQFF. As DNA, the CDR3 is TGCGCCAGCAGCTCTCGAGGGGAGTTCTACAATGAGCAGTTCTTC.

There are a few counts of this clonotype. The V gene is TRBV14, the J gene TRBJ2-3; no clear D. Germline CDR1 and CDR2: SGHDN and FVKESK. CDR3 length: 15 amino acids. The V end lost 0 bases, the J end lost 0 bases, and 7 bases lay between the germline ends. The CDR3 spells CASSQELVSTDTQYF. The CDR3 coding sequence is TGTGCCAGCAGCCAAGAACTCGTTAGCACAGATACGCAGTATTTT.

The sample holds a few counts of this clonotype. V is TRBV21-1 and J is TRBJ2-3; the DNA was not used to check the table's D call, TRBD1. TRBV21-1 is a pseudogene locus. This CDR3 is 14 amino acids long. In nucleotides, the CDR3 is TGTGCCAGACCCGGGGCCTATAGCACAGATACGCAGTATTTT. Its translation is CARPGAYSTDTQYF.

This clonotype was seen a few times. This chain connects TRBV9 to TRBJ1-6; unclear D gene. Germline assignment: CDR1 SGDLS and CDR2 YYNGEE. The V end lost 0 bases, the J end lost 9 bases, and 16 bases lay between the germline ends. CDR3 length: 16 residues. CDR3 sequence: CASSVDNGPSGSPLHF. The DNA of the CDR3 is TGTGCCAGCAGCGTAGACAACGGTCCCTCGGGTTCACCCCTCCACTTT.

This clonotype has at least ten counts. This chain connects TRBV27 to TRBJ2-2; 10 nucleotides align to TRBD1. Germline V gives CDR1 MNHEY, CDR2 SMNVEV (reference sequence). The CDR3 covers 14 residues. Losses at the gene ends were 8 bases for V and 4 bases for J; bases not matched to a gene: 4. The CDR3: CASRRTGGTGELFF. CDR3 nucleotides: TGTGCCAGCCGAAGGACAGGGGGCACCGGGGAGCTGTTTTTT.

This clonotype was seen at least ten times. The chain uses TRBV25-1 and TRBJ2-1; D not resolved. The germline V and J ends were trimmed by 1 base and 10 bases, with 8 bases remaining between them. Germline CDR1 and CDR2: MGHDK and SYGVNS. The CDR3 is 12 residues long. CDR3 region: CASSESATEQFF. The DNA of the CDR3 is TGTGCCAGCAGTGAATCAGCTACGGAGCAGTTCTTC.

The V and J genes are TRBV11-2 and TRBJ2-1; 7 bases line up with TRBD1. Trimming at V came to 4 bases and at J to 6 bases, leaving 3 bases not matched to a gene. Per germline, CDR1 SGHAT and CDR2 FQNNGV. The CDR3 has 13 amino acids. The CDR3 region has the DNA TGTGCCAGCAGCTCCGGACAGGTCAATGAGCAGTTCTTC. Translating gives CASSSGQVNEQFF.

The chain combines TRBV3-1 with TRBJ2-7; either TRBD1 or TRBD2 may supply D (5 bases each). CDR1 and CDR2 from the germline V gene are LGHDT and YNNKEL (reference sequence). This CDR3 comprises 13 residues. V was pared by 4 bases and J by 8 bases, with 15 bases between. This CDR3 is CASSRVVGTKQYF. The CDR3 region has the DNA TGTGCCAGCAGCCGAGTGGTCGGGACGAAGCAGTACTTC.

The J gene is TRBJ2-3, the V gene TRBV7-2, with 7 positions matching TRBD2. Germline CDR1 and CDR2: SGHTA and FQGNSA. CDR3 length: 13 residues. The CDR3, as DNA: TGTGCAGCGGGGACCCTGCATCAAGATACGCAGTATTTT. The encoded protein is CAAGTLHQDTQYF.

The V gene is TRBV20-1, the J gene TRBJ1-6, with D tentatively TRBD1 (5 bases). The CDR3 loop spans 14 amino acids. Trimming took 7 bases from V and 7 from J, leaving 17 bases between them. CDR1 is DFQATT, CDR2 SNEGSKA, per germline (reference sequence). The CDR3 here is CSGTTGTANSPLHF. The DNA of the CDR3 is TGCAGTGGAACTACCGGGACGGCGAATTCACCCCTCCACTTT.

This clonotype appeared many times. The V call is TRBV5-1, the J call TRBJ2-2, with a possible D match to TRBD1 (6 bases). Trimming cost V 1 base and J 3 bases, with 10 bases left between them. The CDR3 has 15 residues. From germline, CDR1 is SGHRS and CDR2 YFSETQ. The CDR3 loop is CASSLSSGDTGELFF. CDR3 nucleotides: TGCGCCAGCAGCTTGAGTTCAGGGGACACCGGGGAGCTGTTTTTT.

This clonotype was found a few times. This chain links TRBV3-1 with TRBJ1-1; D unresolved. The germline CDR1 and CDR2 sequences are LGHDT and YNNKEL (reference sequence). V dropped 0 bases and J dropped 0 bases, with 11 bases sitting between them. The length of the CDR3 is 16 residues. In nucleotides, the CDR3 is TGTGCCAGCAGCCAAGATCGGATGGTCATGAACACTGAAGCTTTCTTT. As protein: CASSQDRMVMNTEAFF.

The gene calls are TRBV25-1 and TRBJ2-1; tentative D call: TRBD2 (6 bases). Between the trimmed V and J ends, which lost 6 bases and 0 bases, there was a span of 21 bases. CDR1 is MGHDK, CDR2 SYGVNS, per germline. The CDR3 runs to 18 residues. CDR3 bases: TGTGCCAGCAGCGGTACCGCGGCGGCGGGGCGCTCCTACAATGAGCAGTTCTTC. Amino acid sequence: CASSGTAAAGRSYNEQFF.

The gene calls are TRBV24-1 and TRBJ2-7; D might be TRBD1 (6 bases). The CDR3 consists of 13 residues. Germline-derived CDR1 and CDR2 are KGHDR and SFDVKD. V was pared by 4 bases and J by 6 bases, with 12 bases between. The CDR3 DNA reads TGTGCCACCAGTGACGGCCGACAGGTCGAGCAGTACTTC. Its protein is CATSDGRQVEQYF.

This clonotype was detected ten times or more. The V and J genes are TRBV6-5 and TRBJ2-5; D is ambiguous. V was shortened by 2 bases and J by 1 base, with 5 bases between the two germline ends. Looked up from germline, CDR1 is MNHEY and CDR2 is SVGAGI. The CDR3 extends over 13 amino acids. The CDR3 DNA follows: TGTGCCAGCAGTTACCGAGGCCAAGAGACCCAGTACTTC. Its protein product is CASSYRGQETQYF.

The table lists this clonotype with a few counts. This rearrangement joins TRBV6-2 or TRBV6-3 to TRBJ1-1; no clear D gene. Trimming took off 11 bases at V and 4 bases at J, with 14 bases between the two ends. CDR3 length: 12 amino acids. The germline V gene has CDR1 MNHEY and CDR2 SVGEGT. The CDR3 DNA follows: TGTGCCGGCGGCCGGGGATCCACTGAAGCTTTCTTT. It translates to CAGGRGSTEAFF.

This clonotype was counted between two and nine times. The rearrangement joins TRBV5-8 to TRBJ2-5, with 8 bases aligning to TRBD1. The germline CDR1 and CDR2 sequences are SGHTS and YDEGEE. The junction had 7 bases not matched to a gene; V was cut back by 4 bases and J by 5 bases. The CDR3 extends over 14 amino acids. CDR3 DNA sequence: TGTGCCAGCAGCGAAATTACAGGGGGTGAGACCCAGTACTTC. Translated, it gives CASSEITGGETQYF. The full variable domain, completed using reference TRBV5-8 and TRBJ2-5, is EAGVTQSPTHLIKTRGQQATLRCSPISGHTSVYWYQQALGLGLQFLLWYDEGEERNRGNFPPRFSGRQFPNYSSELNVNALELEDSALYLCASSEITGGETQYFGPGTRLLVL.

The chain joins TRBV5-8 to TRBJ1-1, with D hard to call. This CDR3 has 14 residues. V lost 6 bases and J lost 0, with 12 bases in between. Germline-derived CDR1 and CDR2 are SGHTS and YDEGEE. The CDR3 nucleotides read TGTGCCAGCACTATGGGCGGGATGAACACTGAAGCTTTCTTT. This gives the protein CASTMGGMNTEAFF.

The chain recombines TRBV5-4 with TRBJ2-7; D call uncertain. The germline V and J ends were trimmed by 1 base and 5 bases, with 13 bases remaining between them. Germline V CDR1 and CDR2: SGHNT, YYREEE (reference sequence). This CDR3 contains 14 residues. For the CDR3, the DNA is TGTGCCAGCAGCTTGTCTACCTCTCCTAACGAGCAGTACTTC. Translated, it gives CASSLSTSPNEQYF.

In this sample, this clonotype turned up a few times. V gene TRBV12-3 or TRBV12-4 combines with J gene TRBJ1-2; D not certain. The CDR3 runs to 14 residues. The V and J ends lost 1 base and 5 bases respectively, with 11 bases between them. CDR3 sequence: CASSLGTASYGYTF. The DNA for the CDR3 is TGTGCCAGCAGTTTAGGGACCGCGTCTTATGGCTACACCTTC.

This clonotype was observed a few times. The chain recombines TRBV6-1 with TRBJ2-1; 8 bases match TRBD1. Germline V CDR1 and CDR2: MNHNS, SASEGT. CDR3 size: 14 residues. The V segment lost 7 bases and the J segment 0 bases; nucleotides outside the gene matches: 2. CDR3 loop: CASKDRGSYNEQFF. The CDR3 bases are TGTGCCAGCAAAGACAGGGGCTCCTACAATGAGCAGTTCTTC.